Sequencing of this T cell receptor (beta chain) was carried out in a study of shared clonotypes between healthy human individuals. CD8 cells regarded as naive lacked CD45RO, were positively chosen for CCR7, and omitted terminally differentiated effector memory CD45RA+ cells. Produced via immunoSEQ multiplex PCR; TCRdb's table is partial and in-frame only. The sample includes more than 2 million clones, approximately 92% of them seen just once. The length of the CDR3 is 15 residues. V shed 7 bases and J shed 5 bases, with 20 bases lying between them. Germline CDR1 LNHDA, CDR2 SQIVND (reference sequence).

The chain combines TRBV19 with TRBJ2-5, with D tentatively TRBD1 or TRBD2 (5 bases each). Sequenced input: naive CD8+ T cells from PBMCs. The receptor's source is a man aged 18-30 years in good health. Some clones in this sample may be carry-over from other donors' samples. The chain's CDR3 is CASTPGTGAWETQYF. Written as DNA, the CDR3 is TGTGCCAGTACCCCCGGGACCGGTGCATGGGAGACCCAGTACTTC.